This TCR beta chain originates from a study of identical twins' blood T cells. Overall study context: Some 12 libraries, six alpha and six beta, gave some 50 million reads.

A single record per CDR3 protein comes from TCRdb applying MiXCR to the 5' RACE reads. This table holds 350,000 to 400,000 distinct CDR3 sequences, roughly 31% found once. The CDR3 runs 14 residues. The germline gives CDR1 DFQATT, CDR2 SNEGSKA (reference sequence). V was trimmed by 0 bases and J by 5 bases, leaving 11 bases between them. This clonotype originated in a woman aged 18 to 55 in good health. Sequenced sample: PBMCs. The V call is TRBV20-1, the J call TRBJ1-5, with D tentatively TRBD1 (5 bases). In DNA, the CDR3 is TGCAGTGCTAGAGATTTGTCGGGGGATCAGCCCCAGCATTTT. Protein: CSARDLSGDQPQHF.